This T cell receptor (beta chain) comes out of a study of T cell responses to AZD1222 COVID-19 vaccine. Study-wide points: Within unmutated variant regions lay the reported targets of nearly half of spike-specific TCRs. The donors showed a predominance of white British ancestry and of females, with possible underestimation of clonal diversity. Vaccine-related CD4 TCRs covered spike, predominating at 160-218 and 743-854.

The CDR3 loop spans 15 amino acids. The V and J ends lost 2 bases and 4 bases respectively, with 12 bases between them. CDR1 SGHTA and CDR2 FQGNSA come from the germline V gene. Comments on this clone: Its antigen remains unidentified.

Some clones are missing from TCRdb's copy, which holds only in-frame ones; the method was immunoSEQ multiplex PCR. The sample lists roughly 80,000 clones, over 85% seen once, with more than 4% in the top ten. The material was peripheral blood, obtained on day 0 of AZD1222 vaccination. This chain connects TRBV7-2 to TRBJ1-5; possible D gene TRBD1, 6 bases. The clonotype was recovered from an adult in good health. The CDR3 DNA follows: TGTGCCAGCAGCTTAACGGGAACAGGGAATCAGCCCCAGCATTTT. Amino acid sequence: CASSLTGTGNQPQHF.